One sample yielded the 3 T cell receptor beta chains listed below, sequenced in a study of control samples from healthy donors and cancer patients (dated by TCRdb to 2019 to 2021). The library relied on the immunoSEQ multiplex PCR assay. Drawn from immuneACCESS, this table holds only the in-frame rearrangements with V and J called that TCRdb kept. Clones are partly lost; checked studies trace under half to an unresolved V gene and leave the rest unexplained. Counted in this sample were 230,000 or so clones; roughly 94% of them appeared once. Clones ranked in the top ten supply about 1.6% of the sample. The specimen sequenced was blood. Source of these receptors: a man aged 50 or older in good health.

CDR3 loop: CASRRGYGTDTQYF. The CDR3 nucleotides are TGTGCCAGCCGCAGGGGCTACGGCACAGATACGCAGTATTTT. The rearrangement uses TRBV2 and TRBJ2-3; tentatively, D is TRBD1 (6 bases). Trimming took 8 bases from V and 1 from J, leaving 13 bases between them. CDR3 length: 14 amino acids. The germline V gene encodes CDR1 SNHLY and CDR2 FYNNEI.

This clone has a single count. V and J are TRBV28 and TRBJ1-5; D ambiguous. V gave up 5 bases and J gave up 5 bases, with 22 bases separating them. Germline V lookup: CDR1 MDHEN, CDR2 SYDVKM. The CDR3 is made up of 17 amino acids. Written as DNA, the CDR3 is TGTGCCAGCAGTCCGACCGTTAGGGCAGATAAGGATCAGCCCCAGCATTTT. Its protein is CASSPTVRADKDQPQHF.

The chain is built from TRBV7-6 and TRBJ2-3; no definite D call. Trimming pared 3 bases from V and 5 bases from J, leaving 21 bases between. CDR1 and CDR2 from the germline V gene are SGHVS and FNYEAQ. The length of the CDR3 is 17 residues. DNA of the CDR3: TGTGCCAGCAGCTTTCGTAGCTTTAGTGATTCTCGAGATACGCAGTATTTT. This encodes CASSFRSFSDSRDTQYF.